Shown below are 10 T cell receptor beta chains from a single sample sequenced in a study of T cell responses to AZD1222 COVID-19 vaccine. The data were produced by immunoSEQ multiplex PCR, yet TCRdb's version contains in-frame clones alone and is incomplete. This table holds 200,000 to 250,000 clones, about 93% found once. Source: peripheral blood, taken on day 0 of MenACWY control vaccination. Receptor source: an adult in good health.

This clone showed up just once. V is TRBV7-3 and J is TRBJ2-1; 7 nucleotides line up with TRBD2. This CDR3 region has 14 residues. The V gene end was trimmed by 3 bases and the J gene end by 6 bases; junction bases not matched to a gene: 5. Germline CDR1 and CDR2: SGHTA and FQGTGA. The CDR3 coding sequence is TGTGCCAGCAGCTTCGGTGGGGAGGGCAATGAGCAGTTCTTC. It encodes CASSFGGEGNEQFF.

The CDR3 nucleotides read TGTGCCAGCAGACCAACCCGACAGGTATTAGAGAACACTGAAGCTTTCTTT. This sequence encodes CASRPTRQVLENTEAFF. The chain has TRBV27 and TRBJ1-1, with D possibly being TRBD1 (6 bases). Germline V gene lookup returns CDR1 MNHEY and CDR2 SMNVEV (reference sequence). Trimming cost V 6 bases and J 1 base, with 21 bases left between them. This CDR3 has 17 residues.

The genes are TRBV29-1 and TRBJ2-6; D remains unclear. V was trimmed by 7 bases and J by 1 base, leaving 8 bases between them. CDR1 is SQVTM, CDR2 ANQGSEA, per germline. This CDR3 is 13 amino acids long. This chain's CDR3 is CSGSSSGANVLTF. The CDR3, as DNA: TGCAGCGGGAGCAGTTCTGGGGCCAACGTCCTGACTTTC.

The V and J genes are TRBV19 and TRBJ2-1; 12 bases agree with TRBD2. The V and J ends lost 8 bases and 2 bases, in that order; junction bases with no gene match: 4. The CDR3 is 15 residues long. The germline CDR1 and CDR2 sequences are LNHDA and SQIVND (reference sequence). The CDR3 bases are TGTGCCAGTTCTAGCGGGGGGGCCCCCTACAATGAGCAGTTCTTC. Amino acid sequence: CASSSGGAPYNEQFF.

The chain links TRBV11-2 to TRBJ2-7; 8 positions match TRBD1. V lost 5 bases and J lost 1; bases outside the gene matches: 4. Germline CDR1 and CDR2: SGHAT and FQNNGV. This CDR3 contains 14 residues. CDR3 nucleotide sequence: TGTGCCAGCAGCCCCGGACAGGGTTCCTACGAGCAGTACTTC. Amino acid sequence: CASSPGQGSYEQYF.

The chain employs TRBV18 and TRBJ1-6; TRBD1 aligns across 7 bases. There are 15 residues in the CDR3. The J segment lost 3 bases and the V segment lost 7 bases, leaving 6 bases of the junction unmatched. CDR1 is KGHSH and CDR2 is LQKENI in the germline V gene. The CDR3 here is CASLEGDSYNSPLHF. CDR3 coding DNA: TGTGCCAGCTTAGAGGGGGACAGCTATAATTCACCCCTCCACTTT.

The rearrangement uses TRBV28 and TRBJ1-1, with TRBD1 as a possible D gene (5 bases). CDR1 is MDHEN, CDR2 SYDVKM, per germline. The CDR3 is 16 residues long. V lost 8 bases, J lost 2 bases, and 21 bases lay in between. In DNA, the CDR3 is TGTGCCAGCGTTCAGACCTTCGGGCAGGGAAACACTGAAGCTTTCTTT. Translated, it gives CASVQTFGQGNTEAFF. The full variable domain, its missing parts supplied by reference TRBV28 and TRBJ1-1, is DVKVTQSSRYLVKRTGEKVFLECVQDMDHENMFWYRQDPGLGLRLIYFSYDVKMKEKGDIPEGYSVSREKKERFSLILESASTNQTSMYLCASVQTFGQGNTEAFFGQGTRLTVV.

The chain carries TRBV6-5 and TRBJ2-1; possibly TRBD2 for D (7 bases). CDR1 and CDR2 (germline): MNHEY, SVGAGI. Deletions cut 4 bases from V and 4 bases from J, with 17 bases between. The CDR3 is 16 residues long. Here the CDR3 DNA reads TGTGCCAGCAGTTCGTCGGGCGGGGGCAGGTACAATGAGCAGTTCTTC. Translated: CASSSSGGGRYNEQFF.

This clone was observed a handful of times. V is TRBV28 and J is TRBJ2-3; TRBD2 aligns across 11 bases. The CDR3 loop spans 16 amino acids. V dropped 5 bases and J dropped 2; count of bases not matched to a gene: 6. Germline CDR1 is MDHEN and CDR2 is SYDVKM. The CDR3: CASSPLTSGATDTQYF. The CDR3, as DNA: TGTGCCAGCAGTCCACTGACTAGCGGGGCCACAGATACGCAGTATTTT.

This clone is a singleton in its sample. This chain joins TRBV18 and TRBJ2-3; the match to TRBD2 covers 8 bases. V was clipped by 3 bases and J by 5 bases; unmatched bases: 10. Germline V gene lookup returns CDR1 KGHSH and CDR2 LQKENI. CDR3 size: 16 residues. This CDR3 reads CASSPLGGTSKDTQYF. The CDR3 DNA is TGTGCCAGCTCACCTCTGGGTGGGACTAGTAAAGATACGCAGTATTTT.